Below are 23 T cell receptor beta chains sequenced from a single sample in a study of T cell responses to AZD1222 COVID-19 vaccine. Repertoires were generated with immunoSEQ multiplex PCR, while TCRdb's copy carries only in-frame clones and drops some. Among 90,000 to 150,000 clones, about 85% were seen once, and the ten largest hold 2% to 3%. The sequences come from peripheral blood, collected on day 0 of AZD1222 vaccination. All receptors come from an adult in good health.

V usage is TRBV5-1 and J usage is TRBJ2-5; the D is unclear. V was shortened by 1 base and J by 3 bases, with 1 base between the two germline ends. The CDR3 extends over 11 amino acids. Germline assignment: CDR1 SGHRS and CDR2 YFSETQ. The CDR3 here is CASSLKETQYF. The CDR3 DNA is TGCGCCAGCAGCTTGAAAGAGACCCAGTACTTC.

V is TRBV4-2 and J is TRBJ1-6, with a tentative D call TRBD1 (6 bases). V dropped 0 bases and J dropped 8 bases, with 11 bases sitting between them. CDR1 is LGHNA, CDR2 YNFKEQ, per germline. This CDR3 is 15 amino acids long. The CDR3 sequence is CASSQDATGHSPLHF. The CDR3 DNA follows: TGTGCCAGCAGCCAAGATGCAACAGGGCATTCACCCCTCCACTTT.

J is TRBJ2-5 and V is TRBV6-5, with D uncertain. The ends were cut back, 6 bases at V and 0 bases at J, with 5 bases in the middle. Per germline, CDR1 MNHEY and CDR2 SVGAGI. The CDR3 is 12 residues long. The CDR3 spells CASSRDQETQYF. The DNA for the CDR3 is TGTGCCAGCAGCCGGGACCAAGAGACCCAGTACTTC.

This clone was counted a single time. This sequence joins TRBV2 and TRBJ1-5; possible D gene TRBD1, 5 bases. CDR1 and CDR2 from the germline V gene are SNHLY and FYNNEI. Between the trimmed V and J ends, which lost 4 bases and 1 base, there was a span of 11 bases. The length of the CDR3 is 15 residues. CDR3 sequence reads: CASSVRQGSNQPQHF. DNA of the CDR3: TGTGCCAGCAGTGTTCGTCAGGGCAGCAATCAGCCCCAGCATTTT. Variable domain in full (rest from reference TRBV2 and TRBJ1-5): EPEVTQTPSHQVTQMGQEVILRCVPISNHLYFYWYRQILGQKVEFLVSFYNNEISEKSEIFDDQFSVERPDGSNFTLKIRSTKLEDSAMYFCASSVRQGSNQPQHFGDGTRLSIL.

The chain joins TRBV30 to TRBJ2-2, with D unresolved. Trimming pared 4 bases from V and 7 bases from J, leaving 10 bases between. CDR3 length equals 12 residues. Per germline, CDR1 GTSNPN and CDR2 SVGIG (reference sequence). The CDR3 spells CAWKPRGGELFF. The CDR3 bases are TGTGCCTGGAAGCCAAGAGGCGGGGAGCTGTTTTTT.

The chain carries TRBV4-1 and TRBJ2-1; no definite D call. Germline CDR1 reads MGHRA; CDR2 reads YSYEKL. This CDR3 is built from 14 residues. V was clipped by 4 bases and J by 1 base, with 8 bases between them. The DNA of the CDR3 is TGCGCCAGCAGCCGTGACCCGTCCTACAATGAGCAGTTCTTC. It yields the protein CASSRDPSYNEQFF.

V usage is TRBV6-6 and J usage is TRBJ1-3; D is unresolved. Trimming removed 0 bases at V and 0 bases at J, with 9 bases between. This CDR3 region has 16 residues. The germline gives CDR1 MNHNY, CDR2 SVGAGI (reference sequence). CDR3 residues: CASSYSPGSSGNTIYF. CDR3 coding DNA: TGTGCCAGCAGTTACTCGCCGGGAAGCTCTGGAAACACCATATATTTT.

The chain has TRBV21-1 and TRBJ1-5. TRBV21-1 is marked as a pseudogene. CDR3 length: 12 amino acids. The CDR3 DNA follows: TGTGCCAGCCTAGGGGGGGGGCAGCCCCAGCATTTT. It codes for CASLGGGQPQHF.

V usage is TRBV7-2 and J usage is TRBJ1-2; D unresolved. Trimming shortened V by 3 bases and J by 5 bases, and 7 bases separated the two germline ends. Germline V gene data show CDR1 as SGHTA and CDR2 as FQGNSA. This CDR3 is built from 12 residues. This chain's CDR3 is CASSFVGYGYTF. DNA for the CDR3: TGTGCCAGCAGCTTCGTGGGGTATGGCTACACCTTC.

The chain links TRBV14 to TRBJ1-3; D unresolved. Trimming removed 4 bases at V and 1 base at J, with 11 bases between. CDR1 and CDR2 from the germline V gene are SGHDN and FVKESK. The CDR3 is 15 residues long. This CDR3 is CASSLGRTSGNTIYF. DNA for the CDR3: TGTGCCAGCAGCCTCGGGAGGACGTCTGGAAACACCATATATTTT.

V usage is TRBV6-5 and J usage is TRBJ2-2, with D possibly TRBD1 on 6 matching bases. The CDR3 totals 15 residues. V was trimmed by 6 bases and J by 6 bases, leaving 17 bases between them. Germline CDR1 MNHEY, CDR2 SVGAGI. The CDR3 spells CASRTGHSTPGELFF. The CDR3 DNA follows: TGTGCCAGCAGGACGGGACATTCGACACCCGGGGAGCTGTTTTTT.

CDR3 amino acids: CASVSRAEAFF. CDR3 bases: TGTGCCAGCGTAAGCAGGGCTGAAGCTTTCTTT. The chain links TRBV28 to TRBJ1-1; the D gene is possibly TRBD1 (5 bases). CDR1 is MDHEN, CDR2 SYDVKM, per germline. This CDR3 has 11 residues. V lost 8 bases and J 6 bases, leaving 10 bases between the germline ends.

The chain has TRBV19 and TRBJ1-1, with TRBD1 as a possible D gene (5 bases). This CDR3 is built from 13 residues. Trimming pared 4 bases from V and 5 bases from J, leaving 11 bases between. From germline, CDR1 is LNHDA and CDR2 SQIVND (reference sequence). CDR3 loop: CASSTSRGTEAFF. CDR3 bases: TGTGCCAGTAGTACAAGTCGGGGGACTGAAGCTTTCTTT. Variable domain in full (rest from reference TRBV19 and TRBJ1-1): DGGITQSPKYLFRKEGQNVTLSCEQNLNHDAMYWYRQDPGQGLRLIYYSQIVNDFQKGDIAEGYSVSREKKESFPLTVTSAQKNPTAFYLCASSTSRGTEAFFGQGTRLTVV.

The chain joins TRBV5-1 to TRBJ2-1, with TRBD2 matching over 14 bases. V was clipped by 6 bases and J by 9 bases; unmatched bases: 14. CDR3 length: 17 amino acids. Germline assignment: CDR1 SGHRS and CDR2 YFSETQ. The chain's CDR3 is CASTSPGLAGVNGEQFF. CDR3 bases: TGCGCCAGCACCTCGCCGGGACTAGCGGGAGTAAACGGTGAGCAGTTCTTC.

In nucleotides, the CDR3 is TGTGCCAGCAGCACCGGGACTAGCGGTGTCTACAATGAGCAGTTCTTC. Protein sequence: CASSTGTSGVYNEQFF. This sequence joins TRBV5-4 and TRBJ2-1; 11 bases map to TRBD2. Germline V gene data show CDR1 as SGHNT and CDR2 as YYREEE (reference sequence). Trimming cost V 4 bases and J 3 bases; bases outside gene matches: 6. The CDR3 contains 16 residues.

About this clone itself: At one end the junction does not follow the germline gene, possibly because of a read error. V and J are TRBV11-3 and TRBJ2-7; D call uncertain. From germline, CDR1 is SGHNT and CDR2 YENEEA. CDR3 length equals 13 residues. This CDR3 is CASSLRSSNEQYF. As DNA, the CDR3 is TGTGCCAGCAGCTTAAGGTCCTCCAACGAGCAGTACTTC.

V usage is TRBV6-5 and J usage is TRBJ1-2, with D unclear. Per germline, CDR1 MNHEY and CDR2 SVGAGI. This CDR3 contains 16 residues. Trimming shortened V by 0 bases and J by 8 bases, and 19 bases separated the two germline ends. The CDR3 sequence is CASSYSERRRALGYTF. In nucleotides, the CDR3 is TGTGCCAGCAGTTACTCGGAGAGACGGCGGGCATTGGGCTACACCTTC.

The chain recombines TRBV27 with TRBJ1-1; a possible D gene is TRBD1 (6 bases). The V end was cut by 5 bases, the J end by 1 base, with 14 bases between. The CDR3 has 15 residues. Germline loops: CDR1 MNHEY, CDR2 SMNVEV (reference sequence). CDR3 DNA: TGTGCCAGCAGTCACCGGACAGTGTCGAACACTGAAGCTTTCTTT. It encodes CASSHRTVSNTEAFF.

CDR3 sequence reads: CASSLVGLAGTQQFF. In nucleotides, the CDR3 is TGTGCCAGCAGCTTGGTAGGGCTAGCGGGGACCCAGCAGTTCTTC. The rearrangement uses TRBV5-4 and TRBJ2-1; the match to TRBD2 covers 9 bases. This CDR3 contains 15 residues. In germline, CDR1 is SGHNT, CDR2 YYREEE (reference sequence). J gave up 11 bases and V 0 bases, and 9 bases lay outside the gene matches.

The chain links TRBV28 to TRBJ2-1; 8 bases line up with TRBD2. This CDR3 is built from 14 residues. The germline V gene has CDR1 MDHEN and CDR2 SYDVKM. Trimming removed 7 bases from V and 7 bases from J; junction bases left unmatched: 9. CDR3 coding DNA: TGTGCCAGCAATGGAGCGGGAGAAAGAAATGAGCAGTTCTTC. Protein: CASNGAGERNEQFF.

The V call is TRBV28, the J call TRBJ1-2, with D perhaps matching TRBD1 (6 bases). This CDR3 has 13 amino acids. Trimming cost V 5 bases and J 8 bases, with 15 bases left between them. Germline-derived CDR1 and CDR2 are MDHEN and SYDVKM. The DNA of the CDR3 is TGTGCCAGCAGTGTCCCCTCAGGGGTCGGCTACACCTTC. It yields the protein CASSVPSGVGYTF.

The table lists this clone with a count of one. The genes are TRBV6-5 and TRBJ1-6; D remains ambiguous. This CDR3 comprises 14 residues. V gave up 6 bases and J gave up 9 bases, with 15 bases separating them. Per germline, CDR1 MNHEY and CDR2 SVGAGI. CDR3 protein: CASSRSISGSPLHF. The CDR3, as DNA: TGTGCCAGCAGCCGGAGTATATCTGGTTCACCCCTCCACTTT.

This sequence joins TRBV5-4 and TRBJ2-2; 7 nucleotides agree with TRBD1. Trimming at V came to 3 bases and at J to 1 base, leaving 6 bases not matched to a gene. This CDR3 spans 16 amino acids. Germline V gives CDR1 SGHNT, CDR2 YYREEE (reference sequence). The CDR3 loop is CASSSADRRNTGELFF. DNA for the CDR3: TGTGCCAGCAGCTCCGCGGACAGGAGGAACACCGGGGAGCTGTTTTTT.